The 11 T cell receptor beta chains below come from one sample, sequenced in a study of T cells in Graves' hyperthyroidism and ophthalmopathy (dated by TCRdb to the late 2010s). Library preparation employed multiplex PCR. Instrument on record: Illumina HiSeq 2000. Amplification of TCR beta CDR3 regions was carried out from RNA transcripts. A first-round RT-PCR of the TCR CDR3 used the HTBI primer set with the Qiagen OneStep RT-PCR kit. TCRdb passed the public sequencing reads through fastp at Q25 and MiXCR, retaining productive beta sequences. CDR3 protein duplicates are merged, each entry listing the most common genes and DNA. In all, the sample holds approximately 600,000 distinct CDR3 sequences, and less than 25% of those were seen once. The top ten clonotypes cover under 35% of the sample. The sequenced sample was blood. The receptors shown here come from a man aged 25 to 40 with Graves' ophthalmopathy.

This chain joins TRBV7-9 and TRBJ1-2; a possible D gene is TRBD1 (5 bases). Trimming shortened V by 3 bases and J by 8 bases, and 19 bases separated the two germline ends. The CDR3 length is 15 residues. Germline CDR1 is SEHNR and CDR2 is FQNEAQ (reference sequence). The CDR3 loop reads CASSLSPGRFWGYTF. In DNA form, the CDR3 reads TGTGCCAGCAGCTTGTCGCCAGGGAGGTTCTGGGGCTACACCTTC.

This clonotype was counted a few times. This sequence joins TRBV7-2 and TRBJ2-2, with TRBD2 matching over 12 bases. The CDR3 length is 16 residues. Germline V gives CDR1 SGHTA, CDR2 FQGNSA. With V trimmed by 5 bases and J by 7 bases, 8 bases remained unmatched. This chain's CDR3 is CASSAGLAGFNGELFF. Written as DNA, the CDR3 is TGTGCCAGCAGCGCTGGACTAGCGGGATTTAACGGGGAGCTGTTTTTT.

V gene TRBV2 combines with J gene TRBJ1-3; D is undetermined. The CDR3 covers 15 residues. Germline CDR1 reads SNHLY; CDR2 reads FYNNEI. The V end lost 4 bases, the J end lost 2 bases, and 12 bases lay between the germline ends. The DNA of the CDR3 is TGTGCCAGCAGTGGGGAGACCTACACTGGAAACACCATATATTTT. Protein sequence: CASSGETYTGNTIYF.

This clonotype was seen more than once but under ten times. V gene TRBV7-9 combines with J gene TRBJ2-1; 9 nucleotides match TRBD2. The CDR3 is 17 residues long. V trimming: 4 bases; J trimming: 4 bases; junction bases outside the gene matches: 11. Germline loops: CDR1 SEHNR, CDR2 FQNEAQ (reference sequence). The CDR3 is CASSSPRAGGPYNEQFF. The CDR3 coding sequence is TGTGCCAGCAGCTCACCGCGGGCGGGAGGGCCATACAATGAGCAGTTCTTC. The variable domain in full, with the rest retrieved from reference TRBV7-9 and TRBJ2-1, is DTGVSQNPRHKITKRGQNVTFRCDPISEHNRLYWYRQTLGQGPEFLTYFQNEAQLEKSRLLSDRFSAERPKGSFSTLEIQRTEQGDSAMYLCASSSPRAGGPYNEQFFGPGTRLTVL.

This clonotype was observed many times. The V call is TRBV5-5, the J call TRBJ2-1, with 9 bases lining up with TRBD1. This CDR3 is built from 14 residues. CDR1 is SGHKS, CDR2 YYEKEE, per germline (reference sequence). Losses at the gene ends were 7 bases for V and 6 bases for J; bases not matched to a gene: 8. The CDR3 region has the DNA TGTGCCAGCGGGAAGACAGGGGGTTTCAATGAGCAGTTCTTC. It specifies CASGKTGGFNEQFF.

The chain uses TRBV24-1 and TRBJ1-1, with TRBD1 matching over 9 bases. Germline V gene lookup returns CDR1 KGHDR and CDR2 SFDVKD. The CDR3 contains 12 residues. V gave up 9 bases and J gave up 11 bases; unmatched junction bases: 9. The CDR3 is CATSKGQGIAFF. In DNA, the CDR3 is TGTGCCACCTCAAAGGGACAGGGCATTGCTTTCTTT.

Only a few counts were recorded for this clonotype. The rearrangement links TRBV25-1 to TRBJ2-7, with D perhaps matching TRBD1 (6 bases). The CDR3 is 13 amino acids. The germline gives CDR1 MGHDK, CDR2 SYGVNS. Trimming removed 7 bases at V and 7 bases at J, with 17 bases between. The CDR3 loop reads CASIGSGVREQYF. CDR3 sequence (DNA): TGTGCCAGCATTGGGTCAGGGGTGCGGGAGCAGTACTTC.

The chain recombines TRBV6-1 with TRBJ1-1; D is perhaps TRBD1 (6 bases). With 10 bases removed from V and 6 bases from J, the gap between germline ends came to 18 bases. Germline CDR1 is MNHNS and CDR2 is SASEGT. The CDR3 sequence is 13 residues long. This chain's CDR3 is CATEGGAVAEAFF. The CDR3 bases are TGTGCCACCGAAGGGGGGGCTGTGGCTGAAGCTTTCTTT.

The chain has TRBV9 and TRBJ2-7, with a tentative D call TRBD2 (5 bases). Germline CDR1 SGDLS, CDR2 YYNGEE. The length of the CDR3 is 19 residues. Trimming shortened V by 3 bases and J by 3 bases, and 28 bases separated the two germline ends. DNA of the CDR3: TGTGCCAGCAGCGAGGGCCCGCCGGTCAATTCCGCCGGGGTCTACGAGCAGTACTTC. Amino acid sequence: CASSEGPPVNSAGVYEQYF.

This clonotype was counted a few times. The chain couples TRBV7-2 to TRBJ1-3; D unclear. CDR1 and CDR2 from the germline V gene are SGHTA and FQGNSA. Trimming cost V 5 bases and J 4 bases, with 9 bases left between them. The CDR3 runs 13 residues. The CDR3 DNA follows: TGTGCCAGCAGCCGCACGGGGGGAAACACCATATATTTT. As protein: CASSRTGGNTIYF.

This clonotype was counted between two and nine times. The DNA is left out, because the CDR3 cannot be placed on it with certainty; the CDR3 is given as TCRdb lists it. The chain joins TRBV13 to TRBJ2-2; the table's D call, TRBD1, has no DNA check behind it. Germline V lookup: CDR1 PRHDT, CDR2 FYEKMQ (reference sequence). The CDR3 has 15 amino acids, counting both end residues. The chain's CDR3 is CASSSTGFGAGELFF.